These T cell receptor beta chains were read from a single sample in a study of blood T cell repertoires in COVID-19. Measured with immunoSEQ multiplex PCR; TCRdb has only the in-frame clones, and not every one. The sample lists about 73,000 clones, about four fifths occurring once. The sequenced sample consisted of peripheral blood. Receptors originate from a woman in her seventies with acute or convalescent COVID-19. Both conserved end residues are part of each CDR3. Fields, in order: CDR3 protein, CDR3 DNA, J gene, clone size, CDR3 length, V gene, D gene. D genes are given only for firm matches. For some rows the clone size is stated as once, few or many, or as a class when expanded; others skip it.

CDR3aa: CASTGGSKTYEQYF
CDR3nt: TGTGCCAGCACCGGCGGGAGTAAGACCTACGAGCAGTACTTC
j_gene: TRBJ2-7
abundance: NA
len: 14
v_gene: TRBV2
d_gene: TRBD2

CDR3aa: CASSLRRGLLMNTEAFF
CDR3nt: TGTGCCAGCAGTTTGCGTAGGGGGCTACTCATGAACACTGAAGCTTTCTTT
j_gene: TRBJ1-1
abundance: NA
len: 17
v_gene: TRBV27
d_gene: TRBD1

CDR3aa: CASRKREESDTQYF
CDR3nt: TGTGCCAGCAGGAAGCGGGAGGAATCAGATACGCAGTATTTT
j_gene: TRBJ2-3
abundance: NA
len: 14
v_gene: TRBV6-4
d_gene: TRBD2

CDR3aa: CASRRGQINQPQHF
CDR3nt: TGTGCCAGCAGACGCGGACAAATCAATCAGCCCCAGCATTTT
j_gene: TRBJ1-5
abundance: NA
len: 14
v_gene: TRBV28
d_gene: NA

CDR3aa: CASRDRGDYGYTF
CDR3nt: TGTGCCAGCCGGGACAGGGGCGACTATGGCTACACCTTC
j_gene: TRBJ1-2
abundance: NA
len: 13
v_gene: TRBV19
d_gene: TRBD1

CDR3aa: CASGRGKPQHF
CDR3nt: TGTGCCAGCGGCCGGGGGAAGCCCCAGCATTTT
j_gene: TRBJ1-5
abundance: NA
len: 11
v_gene: TRBV28
d_gene: NA

CDR3aa: CSASRGENGYTF
CDR3nt: TGCAGTGCTAGTCGGGGTGAGAATGGCTACACCTTC
j_gene: TRBJ1-2
abundance: NA
len: 12
v_gene: TRBV20-1
d_gene: NA

CDR3aa: CASSLYAGSSTEAFF
CDR3nt: TGCGCCAGCAGCTTGTATGCAGGGTCGAGCACTGAAGCTTTCTTT
j_gene: TRBJ1-1
abundance: NA
len: 15
v_gene: TRBV5-1
d_gene: NA

CDR3aa: CASGTVYGYTF
CDR3nt: TGTGCCAGCGGGACAGTCTATGGCTACACCTTC
j_gene: TRBJ1-2
abundance: NA
len: 11
v_gene: TRBV28
d_gene: TRBD1

CDR3aa: CASSEGATAYYGYTF
CDR3nt: TGTGCCAGCAGTGAAGGGGCCACGGCGTACTATGGCTACACCTTC
j_gene: TRBJ1-2
abundance: NA
len: 15
v_gene: TRBV6-1
d_gene: NA

CDR3aa: CASTPRGYGNSPLHF
CDR3nt: TGTGCCAGCACTCCTAGAGGCTACGGTAATTCACCCCTCCACTTT
j_gene: TRBJ1-6
abundance: NA
len: 15
v_gene: TRBV28
d_gene: NA

CDR3aa: CASSHETGLYEQYF
CDR3nt: TGTGCCAGCAGCCACGAGACAGGGTTATACGAGCAGTACTTC
j_gene: TRBJ2-7
abundance: NA
len: 14
v_gene: TRBV7-9
d_gene: TRBD1

CDR3aa: CASSGGGGYTF
CDR3nt: TGTGCCAGCAGCGGAGGTGGGGGCTACACCTTC
j_gene: TRBJ1-2
abundance: NA
len: 11
v_gene: TRBV9
d_gene: NA

CDR3aa: CASSPPGQFADEQFF
CDR3nt: TGCGCCAGCAGCCCCCCGGGACAGTTTGCGGATGAGCAGTTCTTC
j_gene: TRBJ2-1
abundance: NA
len: 15
v_gene: TRBV5-1
d_gene: TRBD1

CDR3aa: CASNLRGEAFF
CDR3nt: TGTGCCAGCAACCTCCGGGGTGAAGCTTTCTTT
j_gene: TRBJ1-1
abundance: NA
len: 11
v_gene: TRBV28
d_gene: NA

CDR3aa: CASSPRDSMGEQYF
CDR3nt: TGCGCCAGCAGCCCCCGGGACAGCATGGGCGAGCAGTACTTC
j_gene: TRBJ2-7
abundance: NA
len: 14
v_gene: TRBV5-1
d_gene: TRBD1

CDR3aa: CSVAETGESGKYEQYF
CDR3nt: TGCAGCGTTGCTGAAACGGGGGAATCGGGAAAGTACGAGCAGTACTTC
j_gene: TRBJ2-7
abundance: medium-sized
len: 16
v_gene: TRBV29-1
d_gene: NA

CDR3aa: CASIGTSATGELFF
CDR3nt: TGTGCCAGCATCGGGACTAGCGCCACCGGGGAGCTGTTTTTT
j_gene: TRBJ2-2
abundance: NA
len: 14
v_gene: TRBV2
d_gene: TRBD2

CDR3aa: CASSPGQQETQYF
CDR3nt: TGTGCCAGCTCACCGGGACAGCAAGAGACCCAGTACTTC
j_gene: TRBJ2-5
abundance: NA
len: 13
v_gene: TRBV18
d_gene: TRBD1

CDR3aa: CASSQVLGQGYMNTEAFF
CDR3nt: TGTGCCAGCAGCCAAGTTCTCGGACAGGGGTACATGAACACTGAAGCTTTCTTT
j_gene: TRBJ1-1
abundance: few
len: 18
v_gene: TRBV14
d_gene: TRBD1

CDR3aa: CASSASRMRAETQYF
CDR3nt: TGTGCCAGCAGCGCTAGTCGGATGAGGGCAGAGACCCAGTACTTC
j_gene: TRBJ2-5
abundance: NA
len: 15
v_gene: TRBV7-9
d_gene: NA

CDR3aa: CAVGERELYEQYF
CDR3nt: TGTGCCGTAGGGGAGCGGGAGCTCTACGAGCAGTACTTC
j_gene: TRBJ2-7
abundance: once
len: 13
v_gene: TRBV10-3
d_gene: TRBD2